The 6 T cell receptor beta chains below were found in one sample sequenced in a study of cytomegalovirus exposure and HLA in healthy donors. The PCR used 60 Vbeta and 13 Jbeta primers. The table came from immunoSEQ multiplex PCR; TCRdb's copy has only in-frame clones and leaves some out. The repertoire holds approximately 110,000 clones, around three quarters seen once, with about 2.8% in the top ten. Sequenced input: PBMCs. The receptor source for this set is a man aged 50 or older in good health and CMV-seropositive.

For the CDR3, the DNA is TGTGCCAGTACTGGGGGGACTAGCGGGGGCTACAATGAGCAGTTCTTC. Protein sequence: CASTGGTSGGYNEQFF. This sequence joins TRBV19 and TRBJ2-1; 14 bases are a match to TRBD2. V gave up 7 bases and J gave up 3 bases; unmatched junction bases: 5. Germline assignment: CDR1 LNHDA and CDR2 SQIVND (reference sequence). This CDR3 is built from 16 residues.

The chain joins TRBV9 to TRBJ2-1, with D perhaps matching TRBD1 (5 bases). Germline V CDR1 and CDR2: SGDLS, YYNGEE. Trimming took off 4 bases at V and 9 bases at J, with 20 bases between the two ends. The CDR3 runs 15 residues. As DNA, the CDR3 is TGTGCCAGCAGCCCAATGGGGCGAGAAGACGGTGAGCAGTTCTTC. Translation: CASSPMGREDGEQFF. Filled out from reference TRBV9 and TRBJ2-1, the complete variable domain reads DSGVTQTPKHLITATGQRVTLRCSPRSGDLSVYWYQQSLDQGLQFLIQYYNGEERAKGNILERFSAQQFPDLHSELNLSSLELGDSALYFCASSPMGREDGEQFFGPGTRLTVL.

The V call is TRBV2, the J call TRBJ1-1, with D perhaps TRBD1 (5 bases). V was shortened by 1 base and J by 4 bases, with 10 bases between the two germline ends. CDR1 is SNHLY, CDR2 FYNNEI, per germline. This CDR3 spans 14 amino acids. DNA of the CDR3: TGTGCCAGCAGTGAAGATGGAGGGGCCACTGAAGCTTTCTTT. Its protein is CASSEDGGATEAFF. The variable domain in full, with the rest retrieved from reference TRBV2 and TRBJ1-1, is EPEVTQTPSHQVTQMGQEVILRCVPISNHLYFYWYRQILGQKVEFLVSFYNNEISEKSEIFDDQFSVERPDGSNFTLKIRSTKLEDSAMYFCASSEDGGATEAFFGQGTRLTVV.

The rearrangement links TRBV4-2 to TRBJ1-2, with D unclear. Germline V gene lookup returns CDR1 LGHNA and CDR2 YNFKEQ. Deletions cut 0 bases from V and 4 bases from J, with 9 bases between. The CDR3 extends over 14 amino acids. The chain's CDR3 is CASSQDQAFYGYTF. Written as DNA, the CDR3 is TGTGCCAGCAGCCAAGATCAGGCCTTCTATGGCTACACCTTC.

Remarks on this clone: This specimen includes other DNA sequences encoding the same CDR3. The V and J genes are TRBV10-2 and TRBJ2-7; TRBD1 aligns across 9 bases. Germline V gives CDR1 WSHSY, CDR2 SAAADI. Unmatched junction bases numbered 20, after V lost 8 bases and J lost 3 bases. CDR3 length: 18 residues. The CDR3 sequence is CASGTFSDRGMRRYEQYF. CDR3 sequence (DNA): TGCGCCAGCGGGACCTTCTCGGACAGGGGCATGAGACGCTACGAGCAGTACTTC.

The chain joins TRBV19 to TRBJ1-1; D is uncertain. The V and J ends lost 4 bases and 6 bases respectively, with 15 bases between them. This CDR3 spans 14 amino acids. Germline assignment: CDR1 LNHDA and CDR2 SQIVND (reference sequence). The CDR3 DNA reads as TGTGCCAGTAGTAAAGGAGGGATAAACGCTGAAGCTTTCTTT. As protein: CASSKGGINAEAFF. Full variable domain (outside the CDR3, taken from reference TRBV19 and TRBJ1-1): DGGITQSPKYLFRKEGQNVTLSCEQNLNHDAMYWYRQDPGQGLRLIYYSQIVNDFQKGDIAEGYSVSREKKESFPLTVTSAQKNPTAFYLCASSKGGINAEAFFGQGTRLTVV.